This TCR beta chain is from a study of shared clonotypes between healthy human individuals. The naive CD8 population came from CD45RO-negative cells selected for CCR7, without terminally differentiated effector memory CD45RA+ cells. Germline assignment: CDR1 LGHNT and CDR2 FRNRAP. The CDR3 has 15 amino acids. The trim removed 5 bases at V and 1 base at J, leaving 7 bases unmatched. The protocol was immunoSEQ multiplex PCR, while the TCRdb copy is restricted to in-frame clones and leaves out a portion. The repertoire holds nearly 2 million clones, with around 96% as singletons. This TCR derives from a man aged 18 to 35 in good health. The sample taken for sequencing was naive CD8+ T cells sorted from blood. The chain couples TRBV12-5 to TRBJ1-1; 7 nucleotides line up with TRBD1. The CDR3 protein is CASGLTQGRNTEAFF. CDR3 nucleotides: TGTGCTAGTGGTCTTACACAGGGGAGGAACACTGAAGCTTTCTTT.